The 11 T cell receptor beta chains below were found in one sample sequenced in a study of cytomegalovirus exposure and HLA in healthy donors. Sequenced by immunoSEQ multiplex PCR; TCRdb stores in-frame clones only, minus some. The sample comprises about 110,000 clones, 88% of which are singletons, and about 2% rests with the top ten. The sample comprised PBMCs. The receptors were sampled from a woman under 30 in good health and CMV-seropositive.

The chain combines TRBV7-9 with TRBJ1-4; D is possibly TRBD1 (5 bases). V lost 8 bases and J lost 3, with 10 bases in between. Per germline, CDR1 SEHNR and CDR2 FQNEAQ (reference sequence). The CDR3 has 13 amino acids. The CDR3 DNA is TGTGCCAGCCGCGGGGGGGCTAATGAAAAACTGTTTTTT. Residues: CASRGGANEKLFF.

The chain joins TRBV6-6 to TRBJ2-2; TRBD1 matches 7 bases. Germline V CDR1 and CDR2: MNHNY, SVGAGI (reference sequence). Losses at the gene ends were 2 bases for V and 5 bases for J; bases not matched to a gene: 5. The CDR3 consists of 15 residues. CDR3 sequence (DNA): TGTGCCAGCAGTTACGTAGGGGGCCGTACCGGGGAGCTGTTTTTT. Translating gives CASSYVGGRTGELFF.

The chain uses TRBV2 and TRBJ2-7; D is perhaps TRBD1 (5 bases). V dropped 8 bases and J dropped 5 bases, with 19 bases sitting between them. This CDR3 comprises 14 residues. The germline gives CDR1 SNHLY, CDR2 FYNNEI. The DNA for the CDR3 is TGTGCCAGCGGCCCCGCAGGGCTGTCCAACGAGCAGTACGTC. This sequence encodes CASGPAGLSNEQYV.

The chain joins TRBV5-1 to TRBJ1-1, with 8 positions matching TRBD1. The CDR3 consists of 17 residues. V dropped 0 bases and J dropped 4; count of bases not matched to a gene: 11. Germline-derived CDR1 and CDR2 are SGHRS and YFSETQ. CDR3 DNA sequence: TGCGCCAGCAGCTTGGGGCAGGGGGCAAATTGGGGCACTGAAGCTTTCTTT. Its protein is CASSLGQGANWGTEAFF.

This sequence joins TRBV5-1 and TRBJ2-7; 7 bases match TRBD1. The CDR3 consists of 15 residues. J lost 0 bases, V lost 4 bases, and 7 bases had no gene match. Germline CDR1 and CDR2: SGHRS and YFSETQ. The chain's CDR3 is CASSRDSSLSYEQYV. The CDR3 nucleotides read TGCGCCAGCAGCAGGGACAGCAGCCTCTCCTACGAGCAGTACGTC.

This clone was counted a single time. The rearrangement joins TRBV7-9 to TRBJ2-2, with a weak D call TRBD2 (6 bases). This CDR3 has 14 amino acids. Germline lookup yields CDR1 SEHNR and CDR2 FQNEAQ (reference sequence). The V end was cut by 10 bases, the J end by 7 bases, with 19 bases between. The CDR3 DNA is TGTGCCACCGGAGGGATATGGGATGGCGGGGAGCTGTTTTTT. Translated: CATGGIWDGGELFF.

The chain uses TRBV21-1 and TRBJ1-2; the D call in the table, TRBD1, was not verified against the DNA. TRBV21-1 is labeled a pseudogene. The CDR3 runs to 15 residues. The CDR3 is CASSMGDRDNYGYTF. CDR3 sequence (DNA): TGTGCCAGCAGCATGGGGGACAGAGATAACTATGGCTACACCTTC.

The chain recombines TRBV12-5 with TRBJ1-2; D is possibly TRBD1 (5 bases). The CDR3 length is 16 residues. CDR1 and CDR2 (germline): LGHNT, FRNRAP. Trimming cost V 0 bases and J 2 bases, with 13 bases left between them. CDR3 bases: TGTGCTAGTGGTTTGGTACTCGGGCAGGGAAACTATGGCTACACCTTC. Amino acids: CASGLVLGQGNYGYTF.

V and J are TRBV7-9 and TRBJ2-2; D unresolved. CDR1 and CDR2 from the germline V gene are SEHNR and FQNEAQ (reference sequence). V gave up 3 bases and J gave up 5 bases, with 7 bases separating them. This CDR3 has 13 amino acids. The CDR3 nucleotides read TGTGCCAGCAGCTTTGCGTATACCGGGGAGCTGTTTTTT. This gives the protein CASSFAYTGELFF. Complete variable domain (other parts from reference TRBV7-9 and TRBJ2-2): DTGVSQNPRHKITKRGQNVTFRCDPISEHNRLYWYRQTLGQGPEFLTYFQNEAQLEKSRLLSDRFSAERPKGSFSTLEIQRTEQGDSAMYLCASSFAYTGELFFGEGSRLTVL.

The genes are TRBV14 and TRBJ2-3; 11 bases fit TRBD2. The CDR3 runs 15 residues. Germline CDR1 reads SGHDN; CDR2 reads FVKESK. The ends lost 3 bases at V and 8 bases at J; junction bases unmatched: 7. The CDR3 sequence is CASSQLAGGEGTQYF. CDR3 in DNA: TGTGCCAGCAGCCAGCTAGCGGGAGGAGAAGGTACGCAGTATTTT.

The rearrangement uses TRBV7-2 and TRBJ1-3, with 7 bases lining up with TRBD1. Germline values: CDR1 SGHTA, CDR2 FQGNSA. J lost 1 base, V lost 5 bases, and 5 bases had no gene match. CDR3 size: 15 residues. The DNA of the CDR3 is TGTGCCAGCAGCCAAAGACAGGGATCTGGAAACACCATATATTTT. This gives the protein CASSQRQGSGNTIYF.